This T cell receptor beta chain comes out of a study of T cell clonotyping in hematopoietic cell transplantation. V was cut by 2 bases and J by 0 bases, with 8 bases left in between. Per the germline V gene, CDR1 is MNHNY and CDR2 is SVGAGI (reference sequence). The CDR3 has 15 residues. Study results and limitations: After transplant, recipient diversity fell while pathologically expanded clonotypes grew through day 180. Without cell sorting, CD4 versus CD8 contributions remain unresolved. Higher Inverse Simpson Index values in graft donor and pretransplant recipient predicted broader posttransplant TCR diversity. Few recipient clonotypes overlapped donors; over 95% were de novo at given depth.

The count of this clone is one. Its antigen is undetermined. Only in-frame clones appear in the TCRdb table, and some are missing; sequencing was by immunoSEQ multiplex PCR. The table records 69,000 or so clones, about 94% of them present only once. The rearrangement uses TRBV6-6 and TRBJ2-1; D remains unclear. The receptor was derived from a man between 45 and 60 years old in good health. Some clones in this sample may be carry-over from other donors' samples. The sequencing input was peripheral blood mononuclear cells. The CDR3 loop is CASSYEESSYNEQFF. The CDR3 DNA sequence: TGTGCCAGCAGTTACGAAGAAAGCTCCTACAATGAGCAGTTCTTC.